This record concerns one T cell receptor beta chain sequence. Its antigen is unknown. Base qualities are missing; no much larger clone stands one base away. The sample's time point, from its label and the paper: about 28 days (+/-7) after the second vaccine dose. AZD1222 recipients given second doses at about 4 weeks or at about 12 weeks were pooled, since spike-specific TCR depth and breadth were not found to differ between the two schedules. The vaccinee samples were drawn from two UK trials, COV001 and COV002, one of which was a single-blind randomized controlled phase 2/3 trial testing AZD1222 (ChAdOx1 nCoV-19) in healthy adults. Trial participant PBMC samples were collected at day 0 and day 28 after the second dose for TCRbeta chain sequencing. The CDR3 regions of human TCRbeta chains were analyzed by immunosequencing. Regarding the original processing steps: TCRs in the repertoires were matched against a reference library of SARS-CoV-2-specific TCRs that had been generated with the MIRA antigen-specificity platform. Breadth was defined as the fraction of unique TCRs that were SARS-CoV-2-associated, and depth was defined as the fraction of total T cells that were SARS-CoV-2-associated. Using the MIRA data, each spike-specific TCR was assigned both to the spike region to which the TCR was reactive and to a CD4 or CD8 class. Log10-transformed breadth and depth values were compared by one-way ANOVA with Sidak's multiple comparisons tests. TCRdb took over this immuneACCESS table, retaining in-frame rearrangements with V and J assigned. Such tables are incomplete; in checked studies, under half of the missing clones stem from an unresolved V gene, and the remainder is unexplained. V, J and clone size were drawn from that table, and D and trimming were deduced from the DNA. Present in this sample are about 88,000 clones, just over 90% of which were seen just once. The top ten constitute about 5.4% of the sample.

These data are taken from a study of T cell responses to AZD1222 COVID-19 vaccine (dated by TCRdb to the early 2020s). Regarding the complete study: A total of approximately 230 trial participants underwent TCR sequencing, of whom 200 to 220 received two doses of AZD1222 and 26 received two doses of the MenACWY control vaccine. Trial participants were enrolled by age into 18-55, 56-69 and 70-plus year subgroups, with 148, 28 and 57 TCR-sequenced participants respectively. Results the study describes overall, beyond this receptor: The vaccine-associated CD4 TCRs covered the entire spike protein, and the dominant responses fell in regions 160-218 and 743-854. Only five or six AZD1222 recipients were SARS-CoV-2 seropositive at baseline, limiting conclusions about previously exposed vaccinees. Reportedly, close to half of the unique spike-specific TCRs recognized epitopes lying outside the regions that are mutated in the B.1.351 and B.1.1.7 variants. After two AZD1222 doses, spike-specific TCR breadth and depth were significantly higher than at day 0 and than in MenACWY recipients. Most participants were white British and females outnumbered males, and the authors suggested that clonal diversity may have been underestimated. In the small 56-69-year group, the increase in depth fell short of significance, most likely because of low power. Because no day 14 peak-response samples were available, repertoires were characterized only after the peak T cell response.

V loses 0 bases, J loses 6 bases, and the germline ends lie 9 bases apart. There are 13 amino acids in the CDR3, from cysteine to phenylalanine inclusive. Only CDR3 DNA is held: 39 bases, read in frame from base 1. The germline V gene sets CDR1 to SGDLS and CDR2 to YYNGEE. The sequence was obtained from an adult who received the AZD1222 COVID-19 vaccine. This sample comprised peripheral blood, obtained 28 days after the second AZD1222 dose. Recombination connected TRBV9 to TRBJ1-1; no confident D gene assignment can be made. The CDR3 in this case is CASSVGPSAEAFF. The DNA reads as follows: TGTGCCAGCAGCGTAGGGCCATCCGCTGAAGCTTTCTTT.